These T cell receptor beta chains were read from a single sample in a study of blood T cell repertoires in COVID-19. Produced via immunoSEQ multiplex PCR; TCRdb's table is partial and in-frame only. The sample carries some 70,000 clones, more than 75% recorded once. The specimen sequenced was peripheral blood. Receptor source: a man aged 50-60 years with active COVID-19. Each CDR3 is given with its conserved first and last residue. The D gene is left open where the match is weak. For some rows the clone size is stated as once, few or many, or as a class when expanded; others skip it.

D	V	size	J	length	DNA	CDR3
NA	TRBV25-1	NA	TRBJ2-3	17	TGTGCCAGCAGTGAAGAAAGGGGGACACCTAGCACAGATACGCAGTATTTT	CASSEERGTPSTDTQYF
TRBD1	TRBV11-2	NA	TRBJ2-5	16	TGTGCCAGCAGCTTCGGGACAGGGGGCGTGAGGGAGACCCAGTACTTC	CASSFGTGGVRETQYF
NA	TRBV7-2	NA	TRBJ2-7	13	TGTGCCAGCAGCTCGATGAGACACCACGAGCAGTACTTC	CASSSMRHHEQYF
TRBD1	TRBV5-1	once	TRBJ1-5	16	TGCGCCAGCAGCTTAACCGGGACAGGATCCAATCAGCCCCAGCATTTT	CASSLTGTGSNQPQHF
NA	TRBV28	NA	TRBJ2-7	14	TGTGCCAGCAGTTCCCGAGAGGGTTCGTGGGAGCAGTACTTC	CASSSREGSWEQYF
NA	TRBV5-6	once	TRBJ2-2	16	TGTGCCAGCAGCCCAGGAATGGTTGGGCTCACCGGGGAGCTGTTTTTT	CASSPGMVGLTGELFF
TRBD2	TRBV28	NA	TRBJ2-1	16	TGTGCCAGCAGTTTCGCCCTAGCGGGGGTGCGGGGTGAGCAGTTCTTC	CASSFALAGVRGEQFF
TRBD1	TRBV5-1	NA	TRBJ1-3	16	TGCGCCAGCAGCTTGGAGCCAGGGGGGAGTGGAAACACCATATATTTT	CASSLEPGGSGNTIYF
TRBD2	TRBV5-1	NA	TRBJ2-7	14	TGCGCCAGCAGCCGGGGGGACGGAACATACGAGCAGTACTTC	CASSRGDGTYEQYF
NA	TRBV6-2/TRBV6-3	NA	TRBJ2-3	14	TGTGCCAGCAGTTACGGTACCCGGTCAAATACGCAGTATTTT	CASSYGTRSNTQYF
NA	TRBV3-1/TRBV3-2	once	TRBJ2-7	14	TGTGCCAGCAGCCCCTTAGCACTTGCCTACGAGCAGTACTTC	CASSPLALAYEQYF
TRBD2	TRBV4-3	NA	TRBJ2-1	16	TGCGCCAGCAGCCCCCGGGGAGCGGGGGGGGACAATGAGCAGTTCTTC	CASSPRGAGGDNEQFF
TRBD1	TRBV28	NA	TRBJ1-4	18	TGTGCCAGCAGTAACCACCTACTGGGACAGTCATTTGGTGAAAAACTGTTTTTT	CASSNHLLGQSFGEKLFF
NA	TRBV19	NA	TRBJ1-2	14	TGTGCCAGTAGGCGGGCAGGCGGGCCTACTTTCTACACCTTC	CASRRAGGPTFYTF
NA	TRBV30	NA	TRBJ1-1	11	TGTGCCTGGAACCTACAGGGAGAAGCTTTCTTT	CAWNLQGEAFF
NA	TRBV19	NA	TRBJ1-1	12	TGTGCCAGTGGCGACAGATCCACTGAAGCTTTCTTT	CASGDRSTEAFF
TRBD1	TRBV7-3	NA	TRBJ1-1	15	TGTGCCAGCACTCTCGGGACAGGGAGATTCACTGAAGCTTTCTTT	CASTLGTGRFTEAFF
NA	TRBV5-5	NA	TRBJ2-3	13	TGTGCCAGCAGCTTGGACCGGGGGGATACGCAGTATTTT	CASSLDRGDTQYF
NA	TRBV10-3	NA	TRBJ2-7	13	TGTGCCATCAACCCAGGTTTGACGAGCGAGCAGTACTTC	CAINPGLTSEQYF
TRBD1	TRBV28	few	TRBJ2-7	15	TGTGCCAGCAGGGCCGGACAGGGGGTACCCTACGAGCAGTACTTC	CASRAGQGVPYEQYF
TRBD1	TRBV30	medium-sized	TRBJ2-4	12	TGTGCCTGGGGCGGACAGGGAGGCATTCAGTACTTC	CAWGGQGGIQYF
NA	TRBV6-5	NA	TRBJ2-7	15	TGTGCCAGCAGTTACTCGATTCCAAAGCCCTACGAGCAGTACTTC	CASSYSIPKPYEQYF
NA	TRBV5-1	NA	TRBJ1-2	13	TGCGCCAGCAGCTTGGGGCGGATCTATGGCTACACCTTC	CASSLGRIYGYTF
TRBD2	TRBV9	NA	TRBJ2-5	14	TGTGCCAGCAGCGTAGGGACTAGCGTTAAGACCCAGTACTTC	CASSVGTSVKTQYF
TRBD1	TRBV19	NA	TRBJ2-2	17	TGTGCCAGTAGTATGCTGGGACAGGGATTGAACACCGGGGAGCTGTTTTTT	CASSMLGQGLNTGELFF
NA	TRBV4-3	few	TRBJ1-6	16	TGCGCCAGCAGCCAAGATAGGGGGAATTATAATTCACCCCTCCACTTT	CASSQDRGNYNSPLHF
NA	TRBV29-1	NA	TRBJ2-1	18	TGCAGCGTTGAAGAACCCCCGGGAGCGCAGAGCTCCTACAATGAGCAGTTCTTC	CSVEEPPGAQSSYNEQFF
NA	TRBV19	NA	TRBJ1-4	15	TGTGCCAGTAAAGGACGGGAAGTTCTTAATGAAAAACTGTTTTTT	CASKGREVLNEKLFF
NA	TRBV5-5	few	TRBJ2-7	12	TGTGCCAGCAGCTCGGACACTTACGAGCAGTACTTC	CASSSDTYEQYF
TRBD1	TRBV9	NA	TRBJ1-2	15	TGTGCCAGCAGCGCACAGGGGGCGGTGGCCTATGGCTACACCTTC	CASSAQGAVAYGYTF
NA	TRBV7-8	NA	TRBJ2-1	16	TGTGCCAGCAGCTTAGGGGCTCGGCGGGGTTACAATGAGCAGTTCTTC	CASSLGARRGYNEQFF
NA	TRBV7-9	NA	TRBJ1-4	15	TGTGCCAGCAGCCGCGTCGGAACAACAGGCGAAAAACTGTTTTTT	CASSRVGTTGEKLFF
NA	TRBV7-2	few	TRBJ2-7	14	TGTGCCAGCAGGAAAACAGGGATACAAGGCGAGCAGTACTTC	CASRKTGIQGEQYF
NA	TRBV2	NA	TRBJ1-5	15	TGTGCCAGCAGTGAGGGAGGGGAGAGCAATCAGCCCCAGCATTTT	CASSEGGESNQPQHF